This T cell receptor (beta chain) was recovered during a study of early stage breast cancer tumors. Trimming at V came to 0 bases and at J to 8 bases, leaving 3 bases not matched to a gene. The CDR3 extends over 13 amino acids. The germline V gene has CDR1 MNHEY and CDR2 SVGAGI. Blood replicates held 0.5 ug DNA, tumor or normal breast roughly 1.5 ug, two each. The table came from immunoSEQ multiplex PCR; TCRdb's copy has only in-frame clones and leaves some out. The data show about 41,000 clones, around 73% seen once. The TCR originated in a person in their fifties or sixties with breast cancer. The sequenced sample consisted of blood. The gene calls are TRBV6-5 and TRBJ1-2, with 7 bases matching TRBD1. The CDR3 sequence is CASSYSHRGGYTF. Here the CDR3 DNA reads TGTGCCAGCAGTTACTCACACAGGGGCGGCTACACCTTC.